The text below deals with one TCR beta chain. This entry is derived from a study of T cells expressing NK-cell markers. Germline CDR1 SGHNT, CDR2 YYREEE (reference sequence). The CDR3 runs 15 residues. Reprocessing the 5' RACE reads, TCRdb reports a single entry for every CDR3 protein and omits DNA. This sample lists hundreds of thousands of distinct CDR3 sequences; its ten largest clones have about 4.2%. This clonotype was obtained from a woman between 18 and 70 years old in good health. J is TRBJ2-7 and V is TRBV5-4; the TCRdb call, TRBD2, lacks DNA for checking. Sequencing used blood T cells: a sorted CD56 or NKG2C T cell subset, CD4+ or CD8+ T cells, or bulk PBMC T cells (not recorded which). The CDR3 sequence: CASSQAGLAGWEQYF.